This T cell receptor beta chain was retrieved from a study of control samples from healthy donors and cancer patients. Germline V gene lookup returns CDR1 MGHRA and CDR2 YSYEKL. V lost 0 bases to trimming and J lost 1 base, with 9 bases between them. The CDR3 extends over 15 amino acids. The data were produced by immunoSEQ multiplex PCR, yet TCRdb's version contains in-frame clones alone and is incomplete. Of 65,000 to 90,000 clones in the sample, around 86% are singletons; the top ten hold roughly 8.9%. This sequence joins TRBV4-1 and TRBJ1-1; D gene uncertain. The receptor was isolated from a woman in her forties or fifties with colorectal cancer. The material sequenced was PBMCs. The CDR3 loop is CASSQDQGPNTEAFF. As DNA, the CDR3 is TGCGCCAGCAGCCAAGATCAAGGCCCGAACACTGAAGCTTTCTTT.